The rows below give T cell receptor beta chains drawn from one sample of a study of B cell selection in AIRE deficiency. The table came from immunoSEQ multiplex PCR; TCRdb's copy has only in-frame clones and leaves some out. Among about 15,000 clones listed, roughly 91% were seen once. Sequenced material: Tregs sorted from PBMCs. These receptors originate from a human donor with AIRE deficiency. Each CDR3 is given with its conserved first and last residue. D genes are given only for firm matches. Clone size appears in some rows only: once, few, many, or a class for an expanded clone.

clone size | J gene | D gene | V gene | CDR3 protein | CDR3 DNA
- | TRBJ1-2 | - | TRBV19 | CASSIDRGGYGYTF | TGTGCCAGTAGTATAGACAGGGGAGGCTATGGCTACACCTTC
- | TRBJ1-1 | - | TRBV2 | CASSPPQRRAAFF | TGTGCCAGCAGTCCACCTCAGAGGAGGGCCGCTTTCTTT
- | TRBJ2-1 | TRBD2 | TRBV5-1 | CASSFVTSGVNNEQFF | TGCGCCAGCAGCTTCGTGACTAGCGGGGTAAACAATGAGCAGTTCTTC
- | TRBJ1-2 | - | TRBV5-1 | CASRTGSTYGYTF | TGCGCCAGCAGGACAGGATCGACCTATGGCTACACCTTC
- | TRBJ2-1 | TRBD2 | TRBV4-2 | CASSHDRLSGGPNEQFF | TGTGCCAGCAGCCACGACCGTTTGTCGGGAGGGCCTAATGAGCAGTTCTTC
once | TRBJ2-5 | TRBD1 | TRBV4-2 | CASSQETGQDGRIQYF | TGTGCCAGCAGCCAAGAAACCGGACAGGACGGAAGAATCCAGTACTTC
- | TRBJ1-2 | - | TRBV30 | CAWSPDSYGYTF | TGTGCCTGGAGTCCCGACTCTTATGGCTACACCTTC
- | TRBJ1-4 | TRBD1 | TRBV28 | CASSFAGQPNEKLFF | TGTGCCAGCAGTTTCGCGGGACAGCCTAATGAAAAACTGTTTTTT
- | TRBJ1-5 | - | TRBV27 | CASSLSGGLYQPQHF | TGTGCCAGCAGTTTGTCGGGGGGCCTCTATCAGCCCCAGCATTTT
- | TRBJ2-3 | - | TRBV21-1 | CASSPGAPTSTDTQYF | TGTGCCAGCTCCCCCGGGGCCCCGACTAGCACAGATACGCAGTATTTT
- | TRBJ2-1 | - | TRBV20-1 | CSARYNEQFF | TGCAGTGCTAGATACAATGAGCAGTTCTTC
- | TRBJ2-1 | TRBD2 | TRBV19 | CASSAGLAGTDEQFF | TGTGCCAGTAGTGCGGGACTAGCGGGAACCGATGAGCAGTTCTTC
- | TRBJ2-1 | TRBD2 | TRBV5-1 | CASSLPRTSGNSYNEQFF | TGCGCCAGCAGCTTGCCCCGGACTAGCGGGAATTCCTACAATGAGCAGTTCTTC
once | TRBJ2-7 | TRBD2 | TRBV10-3 | CAISETRLAGSSYEQYF | TGTGCCATCAGTGAAACTCGACTAGCGGGAAGCTCCTACGAGCAGTACTTC
- | TRBJ2-1 | TRBD2 | TRBV11-2 | CASSPGTSLYNEQFF | TGTGCCAGCAGCCCCGGGACTAGCCTCTACAATGAGCAGTTCTTC
- | TRBJ1-2 | - | TRBV2 | CASSPPLPGTLGYTF | TGTGCCAGCAGTCCCCCCCTGCCGGGGACTCTTGGCTACACCTTC
once | TRBJ2-3 | - | TRBV6-6 | CASIPRASFTDTQYF | TGTGCCAGCATCCCCCGGGCCTCTTTCACAGATACGCAGTATTTT
- | TRBJ2-1 | - | TRBV27 | CASSLPYLNEQFF | TGTGCCAGCAGTTTACCCTACTTAAATGAGCAGTTCTTC
few | TRBJ1-5 | - | TRBV6-5 | CASSYEDGDQPQHF | TGTGCCAGCAGTTATGAGGACGGCGATCAGCCCCAGCATTTT
- | TRBJ2-3 | - | TRBV28 | CASSLYGGMDTQYF | TGTGCCAGCAGTTTATACGGGGGAATGGATACGCAGTATTTT
few | TRBJ2-7 | TRBD1 | TRBV19 | CASSTTGTYEQYF | TGTGCCAGTAGTACGACAGGGACCTACGAGCAGTACTTC
- | TRBJ1-6 | - | TRBV27 | CASSSSIDRFRNSPLHF | -